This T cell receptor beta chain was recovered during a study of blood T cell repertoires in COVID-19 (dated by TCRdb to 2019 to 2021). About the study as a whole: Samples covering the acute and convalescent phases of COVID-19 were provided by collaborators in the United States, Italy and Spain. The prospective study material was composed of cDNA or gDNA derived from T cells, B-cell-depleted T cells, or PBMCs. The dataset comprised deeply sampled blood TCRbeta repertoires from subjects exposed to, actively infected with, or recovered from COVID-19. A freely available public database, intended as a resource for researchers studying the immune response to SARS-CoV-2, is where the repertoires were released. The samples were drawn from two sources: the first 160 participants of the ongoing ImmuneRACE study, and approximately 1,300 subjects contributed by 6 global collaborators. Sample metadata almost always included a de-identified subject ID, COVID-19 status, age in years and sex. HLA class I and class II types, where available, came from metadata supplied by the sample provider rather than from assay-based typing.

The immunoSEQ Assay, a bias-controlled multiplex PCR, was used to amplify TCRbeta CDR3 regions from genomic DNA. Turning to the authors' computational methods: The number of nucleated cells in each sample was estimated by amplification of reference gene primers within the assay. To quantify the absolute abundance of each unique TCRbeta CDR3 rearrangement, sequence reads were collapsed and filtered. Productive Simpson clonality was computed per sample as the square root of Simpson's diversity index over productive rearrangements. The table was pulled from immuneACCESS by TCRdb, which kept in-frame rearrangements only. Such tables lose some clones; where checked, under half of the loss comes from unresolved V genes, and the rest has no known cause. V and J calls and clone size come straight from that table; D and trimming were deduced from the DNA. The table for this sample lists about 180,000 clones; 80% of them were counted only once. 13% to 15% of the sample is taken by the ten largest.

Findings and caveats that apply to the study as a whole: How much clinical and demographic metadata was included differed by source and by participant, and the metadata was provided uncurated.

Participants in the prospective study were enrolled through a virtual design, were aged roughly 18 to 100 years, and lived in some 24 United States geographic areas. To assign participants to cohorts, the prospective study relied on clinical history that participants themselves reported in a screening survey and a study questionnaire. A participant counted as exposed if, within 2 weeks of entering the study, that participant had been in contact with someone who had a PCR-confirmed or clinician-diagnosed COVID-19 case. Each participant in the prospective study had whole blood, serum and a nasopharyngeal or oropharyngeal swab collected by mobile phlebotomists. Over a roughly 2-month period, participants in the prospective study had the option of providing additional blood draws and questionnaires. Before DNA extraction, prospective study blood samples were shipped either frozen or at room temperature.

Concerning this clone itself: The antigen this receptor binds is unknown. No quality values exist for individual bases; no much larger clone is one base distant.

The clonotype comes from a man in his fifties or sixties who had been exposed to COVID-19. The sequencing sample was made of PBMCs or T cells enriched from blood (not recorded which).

The nucleotide sequence is given as TGTGCCAGCAGCCACGGACAGGGAATCTACGAGCAGTACTTC. This encodes CASSHGQGIYEQYF. The V gene is TRBV7-9 and the J gene is TRBJ2-7; 8 bases in the junction line up with TRBD1. CDR1 and CDR2, looked up from the germline V gene (reference sequence), are SEHNR and FQNEAQ. Here V drops 5 bases and J drops 3 bases, and the junction holds 6 bases not matched to any gene. The CDR3 spans 14 residues, from the cysteine through the phenylalanine. Only the CDR3 portion is preserved as DNA: 42 bases, with reading frame beginning at the first base.